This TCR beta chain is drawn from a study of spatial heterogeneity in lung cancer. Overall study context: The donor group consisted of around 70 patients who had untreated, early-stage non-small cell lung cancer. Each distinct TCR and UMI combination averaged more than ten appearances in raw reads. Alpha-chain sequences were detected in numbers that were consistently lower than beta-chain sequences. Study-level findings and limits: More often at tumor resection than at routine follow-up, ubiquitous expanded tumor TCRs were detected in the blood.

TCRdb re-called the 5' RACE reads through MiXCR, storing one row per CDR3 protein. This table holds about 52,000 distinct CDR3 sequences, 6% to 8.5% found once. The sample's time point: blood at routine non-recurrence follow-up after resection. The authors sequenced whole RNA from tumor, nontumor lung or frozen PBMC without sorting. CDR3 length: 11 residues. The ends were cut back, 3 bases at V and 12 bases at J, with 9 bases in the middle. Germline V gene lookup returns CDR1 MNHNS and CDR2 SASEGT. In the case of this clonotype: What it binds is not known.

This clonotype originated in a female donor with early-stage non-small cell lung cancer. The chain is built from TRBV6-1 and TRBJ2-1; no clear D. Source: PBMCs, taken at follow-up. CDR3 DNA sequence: TGTGCCAGCAGTGATCCGCCGGGGCAGTTCTTC. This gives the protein CASSDPPGQFF.